This T cell receptor (beta chain) was sequenced in a study of T cells in Graves' hyperthyroidism and ophthalmopathy. On the study more broadly: Sampling of peripheral blood happened at initial diagnosis, prior to any treatment.

Findings of the study overall: Blood shared most expanded thyroid clonotypes above 0.001.

The germline gives CDR1 SGHVS, CDR2 FNYEAQ. With 5 bases clipped from V and 6 bases from J, the junction kept 12 bases outside the gene matches. This CDR3 comprises 15 residues. Amplification of TCR beta CDR3 regions used RNA as the template. Researchers ran a first-round RT-PCR on the TCR CDR3 using the HTBI primer set. One entry per CDR3 protein results from TCRdb running MiXCR on the multiplex PCR reads. This sample has around 620,000 distinct CDR3 sequences, with 11% to 15% found just once. Ophthalmopathy patients showed a Clinical Activity Score of at least 3, NOSPECS grade of at least 4 and duration under 3 months. On this clonotype: Its antigen is still unknown.

The clonotype was recovered from a woman younger than 35 with Graves' ophthalmopathy. This rearrangement joins TRBV7-6 to TRBJ1-2, with 7 bases that match TRBD1. Source material: blood. This chain's CDR3 is CASSLRDRAGDGYTF. The CDR3 DNA is TGTGCCAGCAGCCTACGCGACAGGGCCGGTGATGGCTACACCTTC.